The rows below give T cell receptor beta chains drawn from one sample of a study of blood T cell repertoires in COVID-19. TCRdb keeps only in-frame clones here, not all; method: immunoSEQ multiplex PCR. The sample contains about 360,000 clones, around 84% of which appear only once. The specimen sequenced was peripheral blood. These receptor sequences come from a human donor in a cohort sampled during active COVID-19. CDR3s include the opening cysteine and the closing phenylalanine or tryptophan. The order of the fields is V gene, clone size, D gene, J gene, CDR3 DNA, CDR3 protein. The D gene is left open where the match is weak. Clone size is stated in some rows and not others, as once, few, many or a class when expanded.

v_call: TRBV6-5
clone_size: -
d_call: -
j_call: TRBJ1-1
cdr3_nt: TGTGCCAGCAGTCGCTACAGGGTAGGCGCTTTCTTT
cdr3_aa: CASSRYRVGAFF

v_call: TRBV25-1
clone_size: few
d_call: -
j_call: TRBJ2-5
cdr3_nt: TGTGCCGATCAGGATAGCCAAGAGACCCAGTACTTC
cdr3_aa: CADQDSQETQYF

v_call: TRBV5-6
clone_size: -
d_call: -
j_call: TRBJ1-2
cdr3_nt: TGTGCCAGCAGCTTGGAGGGACTTGGCTACACCTTC
cdr3_aa: CASSLEGLGYTF

v_call: TRBV19
clone_size: -
d_call: -
j_call: TRBJ1-1
cdr3_nt: TGTGCCAGTACCGTGGGGGGGATCGGAGGCACTGAAGCTTTCTTT
cdr3_aa: CASTVGGIGGTEAFF

v_call: TRBV2
clone_size: -
d_call: TRBD1
j_call: TRBJ2-2
cdr3_nt: TGTGCCACGAAGAGGGGGCTCGGCGGGGAGCTGTTTTTT
cdr3_aa: CATKRGLGGELFF

v_call: TRBV13
clone_size: -
d_call: -
j_call: TRBJ1-5
cdr3_nt: TGTGCCAGCAGCTTTCGGCGGGGTGAACAGCCCCAGCATTTT
cdr3_aa: CASSFRRGEQPQHF

v_call: TRBV6-5
clone_size: -
d_call: -
j_call: TRBJ2-3
cdr3_nt: TGTGCCAGCAGTCTAGGACTGCACACAGATACGCAGTATTTT
cdr3_aa: CASSLGLHTDTQYF

v_call: TRBV19
clone_size: -
d_call: -
j_call: TRBJ1-2
cdr3_nt: TGTGCCAGTAGTATGACAGTAGCTAACTATGGCTACACCTTC
cdr3_aa: CASSMTVANYGYTF

v_call: TRBV7-2
clone_size: -
d_call: TRBD1
j_call: TRBJ2-2
cdr3_nt: TGTGCCAGCAGCAGATTGACAGGGAGAAACACCGGGGAGCTGTTTTTT
cdr3_aa: CASSRLTGRNTGELFF

v_call: TRBV28
clone_size: many
d_call: TRBD1
j_call: TRBJ2-4
cdr3_nt: TGTGCCAGCAGTCCAGGGACAGGGGACGCCAGCATTCAGTACTTC
cdr3_aa: CASSPGTGDASIQYF

v_call: TRBV5-1
clone_size: -
d_call: -
j_call: TRBJ1-4
cdr3_nt: TGCGCCAGCAGCTTTCTACAGGGCAGCGAGAAACTGTTTTTT
cdr3_aa: CASSFLQGSEKLFF

v_call: TRBV7-3
clone_size: -
d_call: TRBD2
j_call: TRBJ2-1
cdr3_nt: TGTGCCAGCAGCGGTCAAAGGGCTAGCGGGGACACCTACAATGAGCAGTTCTTC
cdr3_aa: CASSGQRASGDTYNEQFF

v_call: TRBV12-3/TRBV12-4
clone_size: -
d_call: -
j_call: TRBJ2-7
cdr3_nt: TGTGCCAGCAGTCCCAACACCTACGAGCAGTACTTC
cdr3_aa: CASSPNTYEQYF

v_call: TRBV19
clone_size: -
d_call: -
j_call: TRBJ1-2
cdr3_nt: TGTGCCAGTAGTATCGGGGGGGCTGGCGGCTACACCTTC
cdr3_aa: CASSIGGAGGYTF

v_call: TRBV5-6
clone_size: -
d_call: -
j_call: TRBJ1-6
cdr3_nt: TGTGCCAGCAGCTTGGCTCGGGTCTATAATTCACCCCTCCACTTT
cdr3_aa: CASSLARVYNSPLHF

v_call: TRBV5-4
clone_size: -
d_call: TRBD2
j_call: TRBJ2-1
cdr3_nt: TGTGCCAGCAGCTTTACTAGCGGGATTTACAATGAGCAGTTCTTC
cdr3_aa: CASSFTSGIYNEQFF